This T cell receptor (beta chain) is from a study of vaccination effects on CD4 cells after COVID-19. About the research overall: It was two doses of either the BNT162b2 or mRNA-1273 vaccine that participants received. Study-wide findings and caveats: Predominantly, the post-vaccine spike-reactive clones of convalescents comprised new vaccine-induced clones.

Germline values: CDR1 MGHRA, CDR2 YSYEKL. Trimming cost V 0 bases and J 7 bases, with 17 bases left between them. CDR3 length: 16 amino acids. Peptide-pool stimulation followed by sequencing identified expanded antigen-specific CD4+ clonotypes in the ViraFEST assay. Cultured cells yielded isolated CD4+ T cells after around 9 days. The person was diagnosed with PCR-confirmed SARS-CoV-2 infection between March and December 2020. The researchers cultured 1.5 million to 2 million PBMC per well with approximately 11 IU/ml IL-2 and roughly 10 ug/ml peptides. On days 3 and 7, fresh IL-2 medium replaced half the medium. The protocol was immunoSEQ multiplex PCR, while the TCRdb copy is restricted to in-frame clones and leaves out a portion. The sample contains 40,000 or so clones, approximately 70% of which appear only once. Turning to this clone: Antigen: not known.

This TCR was sampled from a human donor who had a prior SARS-CoV-2 infection. The gene calls are TRBV4-1 and TRBJ2-3; D ambiguous. Source: CD4+ T cells from PBMCs cultured with a peptide pool, taken before COVID-19 vaccination. The CDR3 bases are TGCGCCAGCAGCCAAGACATCAGTGGTGGCCCCTATACGCAGTATTTT. Protein sequence: CASSQDISGGPYTQYF.